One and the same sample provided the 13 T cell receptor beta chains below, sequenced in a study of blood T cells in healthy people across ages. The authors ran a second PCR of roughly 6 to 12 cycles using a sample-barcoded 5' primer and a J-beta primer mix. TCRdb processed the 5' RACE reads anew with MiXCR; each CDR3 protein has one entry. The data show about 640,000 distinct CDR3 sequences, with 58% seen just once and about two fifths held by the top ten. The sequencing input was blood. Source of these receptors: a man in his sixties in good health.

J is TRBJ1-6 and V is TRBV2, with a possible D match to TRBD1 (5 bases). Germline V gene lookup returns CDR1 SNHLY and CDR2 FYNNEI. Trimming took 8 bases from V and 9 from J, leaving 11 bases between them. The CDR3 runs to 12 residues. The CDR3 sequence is CASSAQGSPLHF. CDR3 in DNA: TGTGCCAGCTCGGCGCAGGGTTCACCCCTCCACTTT.

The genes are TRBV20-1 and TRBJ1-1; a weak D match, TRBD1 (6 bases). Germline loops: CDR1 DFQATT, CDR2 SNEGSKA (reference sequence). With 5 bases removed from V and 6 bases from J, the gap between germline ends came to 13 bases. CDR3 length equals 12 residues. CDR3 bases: TGCAGTGCTCCCCGACAGGAAGCTGAAGCTTTCTTT. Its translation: CSAPRQEAEAFF.

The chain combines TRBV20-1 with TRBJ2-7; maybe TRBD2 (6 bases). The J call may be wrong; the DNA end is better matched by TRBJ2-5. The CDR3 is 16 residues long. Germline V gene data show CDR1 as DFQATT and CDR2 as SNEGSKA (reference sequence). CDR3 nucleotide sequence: TGCAGTGCCAGACTCCCTGGGGGAGCAGGAGGGGAGACCCAGTACTTC. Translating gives CSARLPGGAGGETQYF.

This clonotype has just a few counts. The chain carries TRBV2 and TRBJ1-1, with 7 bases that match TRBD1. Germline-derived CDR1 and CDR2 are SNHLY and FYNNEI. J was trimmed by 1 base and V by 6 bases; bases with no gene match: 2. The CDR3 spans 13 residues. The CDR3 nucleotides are TGTGCCAGCAGAAACAGGGGGAACACTGAAGCTTTCTTT. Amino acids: CASRNRGNTEAFF.

The CDR3 is CAGLAGRLAKNIQYF. The CDR3 nucleotides read TGTGCCGGGCTGGCAGGACGACTAGCCAAAAACATTCAGTACTTC. The rearrangement uses TRBV27 and TRBJ2-4; D not resolved. This CDR3 has 15 amino acids. Per the germline V gene, CDR1 is MNHEY and CDR2 is SMNVEV (reference sequence). Trimming pared 11 bases from V and 0 bases from J, leaving 17 bases between.

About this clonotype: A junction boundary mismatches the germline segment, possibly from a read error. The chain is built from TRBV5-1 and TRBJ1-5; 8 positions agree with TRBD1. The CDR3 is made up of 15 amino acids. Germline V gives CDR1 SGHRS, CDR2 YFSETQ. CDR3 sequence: CASSLGTGGGQPQHF. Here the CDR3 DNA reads TGTGCCAGCAGCTTAGGGACAGGAGGAGGTCAGCCCCAGCATTTT.

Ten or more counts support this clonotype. This CDR3 is CASMRTGRLGEKLFF. The CDR3 DNA sequence: TGTGCCAGCATGAGGACAGGGAGGCTTGGAGAAAAACTGTTTTTT. This chain links TRBV6-5 with TRBJ1-4; 8 bases align to TRBD1. Germline V gene lookup returns CDR1 MNHEY and CDR2 SVGAGI. J was trimmed by 8 bases and V by 7 bases; bases with no gene match: 12. CDR3 length: 15 amino acids.

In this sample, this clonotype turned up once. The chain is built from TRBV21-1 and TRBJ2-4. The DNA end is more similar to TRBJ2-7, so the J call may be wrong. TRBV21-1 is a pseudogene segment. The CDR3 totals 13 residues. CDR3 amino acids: CASSRNSSYEQYF. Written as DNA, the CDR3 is TGTGCCAGCAGCCGTAATAGCTCCTACGAGCAGTACTTC.

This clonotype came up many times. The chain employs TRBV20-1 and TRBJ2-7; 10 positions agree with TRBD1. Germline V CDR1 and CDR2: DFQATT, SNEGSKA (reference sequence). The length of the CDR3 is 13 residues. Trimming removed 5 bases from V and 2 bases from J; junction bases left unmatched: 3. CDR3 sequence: CSALGQGAYEQYF. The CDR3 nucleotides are TGCAGTGCTTTAGGACAGGGGGCCTACGAGCAGTACTTC.

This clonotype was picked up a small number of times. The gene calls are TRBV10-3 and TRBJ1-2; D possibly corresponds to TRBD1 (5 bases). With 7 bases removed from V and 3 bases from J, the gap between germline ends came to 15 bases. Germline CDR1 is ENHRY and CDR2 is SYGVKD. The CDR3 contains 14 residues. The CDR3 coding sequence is TGTGCCATCAATAAGCCAGGCAGGGACTATGGCTACACCTTC. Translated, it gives CAINKPGRDYGYTF.

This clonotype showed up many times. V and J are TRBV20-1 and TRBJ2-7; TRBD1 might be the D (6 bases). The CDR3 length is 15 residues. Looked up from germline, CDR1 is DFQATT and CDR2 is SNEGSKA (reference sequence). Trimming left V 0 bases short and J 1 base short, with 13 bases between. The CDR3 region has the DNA TGCAGTGCTAGAGATCAACAGGGCCTATCCTACGAGCAGTACTTC. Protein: CSARDQQGLSYEQYF.

CDR3 sequence (DNA): TGCGCCAGCAGTGATCTCGGGCGGGGCGGGGATACGCAGTATTTT. Its protein is CASSDLGRGGDTQYF. The chain recombines TRBV10-2 with TRBJ2-3, with D maybe TRBD2 (6 bases). CDR1 is WSHSY, CDR2 SAAADI, per germline. The CDR3 has 15 residues. Between the trimmed V and J ends, which lost 3 bases and 6 bases, there was a span of 16 bases.

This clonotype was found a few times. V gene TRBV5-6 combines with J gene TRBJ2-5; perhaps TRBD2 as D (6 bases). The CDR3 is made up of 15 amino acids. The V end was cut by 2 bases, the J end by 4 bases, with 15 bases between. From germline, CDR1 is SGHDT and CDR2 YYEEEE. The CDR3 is CASSFRSLGGETQYF. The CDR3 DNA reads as TGTGCCAGCAGCTTTAGGTCCCTCGGGGGAGAGACCCAGTACTTC.